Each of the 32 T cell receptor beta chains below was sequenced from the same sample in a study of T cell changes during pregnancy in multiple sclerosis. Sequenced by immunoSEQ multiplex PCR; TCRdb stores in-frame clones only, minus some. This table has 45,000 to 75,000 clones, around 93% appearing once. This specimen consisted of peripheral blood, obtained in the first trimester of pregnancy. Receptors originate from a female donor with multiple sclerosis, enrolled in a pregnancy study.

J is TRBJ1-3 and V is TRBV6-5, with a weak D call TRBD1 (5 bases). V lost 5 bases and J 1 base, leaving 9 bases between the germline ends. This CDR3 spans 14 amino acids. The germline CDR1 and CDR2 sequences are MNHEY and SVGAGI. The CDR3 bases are TGTGCCAGCAGTCAACAGGCTTCTGGAAACACCATATATTTT. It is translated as CASSQQASGNTIYF.

This CDR3 is CASSIRTGRAFF. For the CDR3, the DNA is TGTGCCAGTAGTATCCGGACAGGGAGAGCTTTCTTT. The chain couples TRBV19 to TRBJ1-1; 8 nucleotides align to TRBD1. The CDR3 consists of 12 residues. V gave up 3 bases and J gave up 10 bases; unmatched junction bases: 4. Germline V gives CDR1 LNHDA, CDR2 SQIVND (reference sequence).

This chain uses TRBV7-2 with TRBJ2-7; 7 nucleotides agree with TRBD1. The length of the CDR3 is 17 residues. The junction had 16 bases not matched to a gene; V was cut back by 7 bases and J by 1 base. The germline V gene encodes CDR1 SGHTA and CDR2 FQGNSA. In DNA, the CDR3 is TGTGCCAGCACCCTCCGCGTGACAGGGTTTAGGTCCTACGAGCAGTACTTC. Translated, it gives CASTLRVTGFRSYEQYF.

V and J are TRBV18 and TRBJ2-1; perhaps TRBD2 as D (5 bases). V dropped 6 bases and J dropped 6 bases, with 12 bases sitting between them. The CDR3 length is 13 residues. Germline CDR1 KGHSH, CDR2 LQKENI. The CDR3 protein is CASSYGLSNEQFF. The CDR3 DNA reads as TGTGCCAGCTCTTACGGACTTTCCAATGAGCAGTTCTTC.

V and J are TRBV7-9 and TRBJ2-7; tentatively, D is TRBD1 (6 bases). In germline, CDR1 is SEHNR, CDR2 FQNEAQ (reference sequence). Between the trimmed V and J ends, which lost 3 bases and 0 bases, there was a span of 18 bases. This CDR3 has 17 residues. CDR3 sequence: CASSFRWTDTSSYEQYF. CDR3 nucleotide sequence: TGTGCCAGCAGCTTCCGATGGACAGATACCAGCTCCTACGAGCAGTACTTC.

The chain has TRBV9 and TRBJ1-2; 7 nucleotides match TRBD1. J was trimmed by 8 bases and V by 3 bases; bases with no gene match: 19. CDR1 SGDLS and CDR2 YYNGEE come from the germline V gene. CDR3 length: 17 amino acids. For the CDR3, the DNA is TGTGCCAGCAGCGCAACCCCCTCACTGGGACAGTCGAAAGGCTACACCTTC. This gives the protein CASSATPSLGQSKGYTF.

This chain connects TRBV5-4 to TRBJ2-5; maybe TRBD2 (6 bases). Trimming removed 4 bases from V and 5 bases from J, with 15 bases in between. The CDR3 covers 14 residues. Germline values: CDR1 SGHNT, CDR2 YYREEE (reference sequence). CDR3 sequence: CASSALGGLETQYF. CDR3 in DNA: TGTGCCAGCAGCGCGCTGGGGGGTTTGGAGACCCAGTACTTC. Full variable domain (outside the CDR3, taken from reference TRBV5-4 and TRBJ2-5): ETGVTQSPTHLIKTRGQQVTLRCSSQSGHNTVSWYQQALGQGPQFIFQYYREEENGRGNFPPRFSGLQFPNYSSELNVNALELDDSALYLCASSALGGLETQYFGPGTRLLVL.

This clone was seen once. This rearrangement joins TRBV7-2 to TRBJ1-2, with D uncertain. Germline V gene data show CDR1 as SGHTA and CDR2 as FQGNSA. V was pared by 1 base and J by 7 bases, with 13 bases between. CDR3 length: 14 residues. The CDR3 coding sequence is TGTGCCAGCAGCTTAGATCACGGAGAACGTGGCTACACCTTC. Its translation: CASSLDHGERGYTF. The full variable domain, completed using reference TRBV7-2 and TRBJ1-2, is GAGVSQSPSNKVTEKGKDVELRCDPISGHTALYWYRQSLGQGLEFLIYFQGNSAPDKSGLPSDRFSAERTGGSVSTLTIQRTQQEDSAVYLCASSLDHGERGYTFGSGTRLTVV.

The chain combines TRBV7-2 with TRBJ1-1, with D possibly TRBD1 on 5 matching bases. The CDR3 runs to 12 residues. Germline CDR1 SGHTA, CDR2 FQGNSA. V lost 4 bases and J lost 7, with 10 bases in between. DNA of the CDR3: TGTGCCAGCAGCTGGGGGGAGCTTGAAGCTTTCTTT. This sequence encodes CASSWGELEAFF.

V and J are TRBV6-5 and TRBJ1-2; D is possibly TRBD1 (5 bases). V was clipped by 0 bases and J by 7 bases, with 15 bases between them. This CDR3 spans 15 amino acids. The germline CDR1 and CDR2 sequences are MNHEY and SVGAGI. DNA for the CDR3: TGTGCCAGCAGTTACTCGACAGTCAACCCAGGTGGCTACACCTTC. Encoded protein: CASSYSTVNPGGYTF.

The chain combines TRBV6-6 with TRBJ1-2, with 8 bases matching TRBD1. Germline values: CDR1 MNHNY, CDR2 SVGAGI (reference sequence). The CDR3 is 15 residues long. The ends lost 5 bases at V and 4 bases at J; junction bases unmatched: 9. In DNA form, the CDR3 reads TGTGCCAGCAGTAACGGACAGGGTGGAATCTATGGCTACACCTTC. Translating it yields CASSNGQGGIYGYTF.

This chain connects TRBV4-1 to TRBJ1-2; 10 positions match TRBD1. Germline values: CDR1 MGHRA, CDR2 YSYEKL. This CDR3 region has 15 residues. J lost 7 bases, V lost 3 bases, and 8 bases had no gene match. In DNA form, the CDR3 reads TGCGCCAGCAGCCATGAAAGGACAGGGGGTGGTGGCTACACCTTC. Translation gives CASSHERTGGGGYTF.

CDR3 DNA: TGTGCCAGCAAGAGGGACAGGGCTAACTATGGCTACACCTTC. It translates to CASKRDRANYGYTF. V usage is TRBV11-2 and J usage is TRBJ1-2; 9 nucleotides agree with TRBD1. CDR3 length equals 14 residues. The V gene's germline CDR1 is SGHAT and CDR2 FQNNGV. The ends lost 7 bases at V and 0 bases at J; junction bases unmatched: 3.

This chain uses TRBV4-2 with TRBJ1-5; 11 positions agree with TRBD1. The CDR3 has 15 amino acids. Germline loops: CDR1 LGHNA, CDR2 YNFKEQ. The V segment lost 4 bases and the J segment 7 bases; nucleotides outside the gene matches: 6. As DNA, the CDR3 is TGTGCCAGCAGCCTGGGACAGGGGGTAGAGCAGCCCCAGCATTTT. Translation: CASSLGQGVEQPQHF.

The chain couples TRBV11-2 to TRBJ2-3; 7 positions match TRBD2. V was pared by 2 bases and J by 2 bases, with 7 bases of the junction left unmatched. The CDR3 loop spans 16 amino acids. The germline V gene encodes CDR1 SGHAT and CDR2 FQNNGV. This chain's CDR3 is CASSLKRTRYTDTQYF. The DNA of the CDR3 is TGTGCCAGCAGCTTAAAACGGACTAGATACACAGATACGCAGTATTTT.

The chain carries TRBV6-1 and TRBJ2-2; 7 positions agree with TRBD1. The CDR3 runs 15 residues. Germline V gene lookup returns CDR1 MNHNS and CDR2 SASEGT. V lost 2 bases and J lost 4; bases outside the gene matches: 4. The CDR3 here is CASSEHRGSTGELFF. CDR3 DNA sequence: TGTGCCAGCAGTGAACACAGGGGTAGCACCGGGGAGCTGTTTTTT.

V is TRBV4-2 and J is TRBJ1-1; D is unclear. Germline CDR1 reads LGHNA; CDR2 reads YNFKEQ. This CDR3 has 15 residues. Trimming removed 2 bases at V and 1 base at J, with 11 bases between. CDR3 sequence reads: CASSQYPVQNTEAFF. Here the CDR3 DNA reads TGTGCCAGCAGCCAATATCCAGTCCAGAACACTGAAGCTTTCTTT.

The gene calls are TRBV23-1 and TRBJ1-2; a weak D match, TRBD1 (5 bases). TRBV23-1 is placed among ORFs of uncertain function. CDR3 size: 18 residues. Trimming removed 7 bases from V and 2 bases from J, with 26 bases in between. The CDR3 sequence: CASILSRDSFASNYGYTF. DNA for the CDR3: TGCGCCAGCATCCTTTCACGGGACTCCTTCGCTTCAAACTATGGCTACACCTTC.

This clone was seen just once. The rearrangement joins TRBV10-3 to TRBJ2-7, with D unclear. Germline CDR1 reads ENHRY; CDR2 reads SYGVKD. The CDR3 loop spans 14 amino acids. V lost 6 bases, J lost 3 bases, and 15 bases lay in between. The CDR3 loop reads CAIRPQVSVYEQYF. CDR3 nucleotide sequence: TGTGCCATCAGACCGCAGGTGTCCGTCTACGAGCAGTACTTC.

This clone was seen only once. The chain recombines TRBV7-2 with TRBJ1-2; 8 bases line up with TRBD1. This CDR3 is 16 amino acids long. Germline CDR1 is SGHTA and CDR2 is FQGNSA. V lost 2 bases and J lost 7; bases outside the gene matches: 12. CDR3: CASSLTSGTGAGGYTF. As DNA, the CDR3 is TGTGCCAGCAGCTTAACTTCCGGGACAGGAGCGGGTGGCTACACCTTC.

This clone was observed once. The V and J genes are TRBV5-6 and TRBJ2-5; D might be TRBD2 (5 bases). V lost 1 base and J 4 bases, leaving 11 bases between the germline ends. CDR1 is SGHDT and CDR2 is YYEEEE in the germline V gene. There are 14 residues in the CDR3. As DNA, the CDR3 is TGTGCCAGCAGCTTGTGGGCTAGCTTAGAGACCCAGTACTTC. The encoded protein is CASSLWASLETQYF.

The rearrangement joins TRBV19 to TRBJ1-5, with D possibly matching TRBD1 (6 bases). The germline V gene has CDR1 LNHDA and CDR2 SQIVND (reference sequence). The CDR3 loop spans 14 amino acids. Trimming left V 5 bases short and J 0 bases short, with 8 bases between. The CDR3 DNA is TGTGCCAGTAGTCGGACAGTTAGCAATCAGCCCCAGCATTTT. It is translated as CASSRTVSNQPQHF.

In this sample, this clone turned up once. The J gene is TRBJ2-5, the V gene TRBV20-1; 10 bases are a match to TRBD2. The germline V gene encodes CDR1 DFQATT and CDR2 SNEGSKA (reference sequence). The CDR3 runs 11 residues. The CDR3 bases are TGCAGCCGACTAGCGGGAGAGACCCAGTACTTC. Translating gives CSRLAGETQYF.

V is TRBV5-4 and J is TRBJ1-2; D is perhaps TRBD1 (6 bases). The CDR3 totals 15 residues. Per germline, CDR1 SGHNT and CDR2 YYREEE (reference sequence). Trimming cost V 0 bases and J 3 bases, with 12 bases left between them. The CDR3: CASSLGGGQYYGYTF. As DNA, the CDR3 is TGTGCCAGCAGCTTGGGCGGGGGGCAGTACTATGGCTACACCTTC.

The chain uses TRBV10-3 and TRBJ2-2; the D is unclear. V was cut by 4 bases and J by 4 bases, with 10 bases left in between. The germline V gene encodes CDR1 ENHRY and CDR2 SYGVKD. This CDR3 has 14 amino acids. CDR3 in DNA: TGTGCCATCAGTGTGGCCAAACCCACCGGGGAGCTGTTTTTT. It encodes CAISVAKPTGELFF.

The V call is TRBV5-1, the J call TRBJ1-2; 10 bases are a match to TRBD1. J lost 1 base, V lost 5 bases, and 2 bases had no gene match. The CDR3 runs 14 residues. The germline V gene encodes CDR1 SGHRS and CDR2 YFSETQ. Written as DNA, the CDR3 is TGCGCCAGCAGTTGGACAGGGGGTAACTATGGCTACACCTTC. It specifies CASSWTGGNYGYTF.

The CDR3: CASSSRYGELFF. The CDR3 nucleotides are TGTGCCAGTAGTTCGCGATATGGGGAGCTGTTTTTT. The gene calls are TRBV19 and TRBJ2-2; no clear D gene. The CDR3 is made up of 12 amino acids. Germline values: CDR1 LNHDA, CDR2 SQIVND (reference sequence). The germline V and J ends were trimmed by 5 bases and 8 bases, with 9 bases remaining between them.

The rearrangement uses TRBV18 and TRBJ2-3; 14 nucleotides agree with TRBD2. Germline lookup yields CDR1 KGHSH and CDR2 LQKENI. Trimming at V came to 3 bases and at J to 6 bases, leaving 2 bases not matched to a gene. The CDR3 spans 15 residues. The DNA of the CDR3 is TGTGCCAGCTCACCGACTAGCGGGGGGGACGATACGCAGTATTTT. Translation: CASSPTSGGDDTQYF.

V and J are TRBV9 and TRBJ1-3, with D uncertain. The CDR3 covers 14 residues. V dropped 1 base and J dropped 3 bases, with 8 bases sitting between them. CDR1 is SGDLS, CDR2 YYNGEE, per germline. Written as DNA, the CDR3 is TGTGCCAGCAGCGTATCGGGGTATGGAAACACCATATATTTT. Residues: CASSVSGYGNTIYF.

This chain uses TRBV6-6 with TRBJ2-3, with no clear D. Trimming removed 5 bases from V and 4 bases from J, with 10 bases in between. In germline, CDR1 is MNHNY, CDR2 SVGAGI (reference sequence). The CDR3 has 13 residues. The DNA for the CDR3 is TGTGCCAGCAGTCTCGACAAGGCAGATACGCAGTATTTT. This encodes CASSLDKADTQYF.

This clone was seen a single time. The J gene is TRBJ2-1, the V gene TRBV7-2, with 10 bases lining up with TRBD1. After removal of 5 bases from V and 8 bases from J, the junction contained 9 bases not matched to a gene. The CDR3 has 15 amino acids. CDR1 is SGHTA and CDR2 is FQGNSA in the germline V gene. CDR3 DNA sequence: TGTGCCAGCAGCCTGGGACAGGGGACCTCTGATGAGCAGTTCTTC. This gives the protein CASSLGQGTSDEQFF.

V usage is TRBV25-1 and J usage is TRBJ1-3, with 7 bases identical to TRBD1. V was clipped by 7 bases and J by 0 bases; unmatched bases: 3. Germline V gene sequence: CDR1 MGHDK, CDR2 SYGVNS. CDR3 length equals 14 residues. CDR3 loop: CASKGAVSGNTIYF. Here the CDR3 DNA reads TGTGCCAGCAAGGGGGCAGTCTCTGGAAACACCATATATTTT.